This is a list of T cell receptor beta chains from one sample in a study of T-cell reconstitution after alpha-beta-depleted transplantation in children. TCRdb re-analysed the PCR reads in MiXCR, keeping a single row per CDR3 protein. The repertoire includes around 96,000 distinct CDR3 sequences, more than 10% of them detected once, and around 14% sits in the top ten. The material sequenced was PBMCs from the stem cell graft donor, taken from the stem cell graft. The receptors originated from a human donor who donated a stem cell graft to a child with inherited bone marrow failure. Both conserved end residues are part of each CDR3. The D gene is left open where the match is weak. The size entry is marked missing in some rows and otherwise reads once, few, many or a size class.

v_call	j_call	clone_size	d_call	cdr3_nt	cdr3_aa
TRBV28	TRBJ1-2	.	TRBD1	TGTGCCAGCAGTTTATCCGCCTACAGGGGGGAGGGCCACACCTTC	CASSLSAYRGEGHTF
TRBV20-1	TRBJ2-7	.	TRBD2	TGCAGTGCGAGGCCGGGGACTAGGGCCTCCTACGAGCAGTACTTC	CSARPGTRASYEQYF
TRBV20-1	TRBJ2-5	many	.	TGCAGTGCGTCTTCACGGGGCGATCGGGAGACCCAGTACTTC	CSASSRGDRETQYF
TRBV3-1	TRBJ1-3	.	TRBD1	TGTGCCACCTGCCAAGGCTCGGGACAGGGGGCATCTGGAAACACCATATATTTT	CATCQGSGQGASGNTIYF
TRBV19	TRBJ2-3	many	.	TGTGCCAGTAGTCCCCGACAGTCCACAGATACGCAGTATTTT	CASSPRQSTDTQYF
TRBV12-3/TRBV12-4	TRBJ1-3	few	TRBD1	TGTGCCAGCAGTCGAACTGCAGGGGGCGGAAACACCATATATTTT	CASSRTAGGGNTIYF
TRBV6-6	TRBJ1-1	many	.	TGTGCCAGCATCTCGGCGGGGAACACTGAAGCTTTCTTT	CASISAGNTEAFF
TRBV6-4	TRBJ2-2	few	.	TGTGCCAGCAGTGACAGGGGCACCGGGGAGCTGTTTTTT	CASSDRGTGELFF
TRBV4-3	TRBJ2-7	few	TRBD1	TGCGCCAGCAGCCCAGGGGATGCCGGGACAGGGCTCTCCTACGAGCAGTACTTC	CASSPGDAGTGLSYEQYF
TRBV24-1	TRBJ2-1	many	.	TGTGCCACCAGTGATGAGGGGATGGGTTACAATGAGCAGTTCTTC	CATSDEGMGYNEQFF
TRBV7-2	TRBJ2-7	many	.	TGTGCCAGCAGCCCTCGGGATCGGGGAGCGGGCGAGCAGTACTTC	CASSPRDRGAGEQYF
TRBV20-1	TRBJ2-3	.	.	TGCAGTGCTAGCCTGGGGGATACGCAGTATTTT	CSASLGDTQYF
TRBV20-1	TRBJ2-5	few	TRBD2	TGCAGGGTGGGAGGGCTAGTTTCAGAGGAGACCCAGTACTTC	CRVGGLVSEETQYF
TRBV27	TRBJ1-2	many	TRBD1	TGTGCCAGCAGTCCGGACAGGGCGAACTATGGCTACACCTTC	CASSPDRANYGYTF
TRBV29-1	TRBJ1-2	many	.	TGCAGCGTTGGGGGAGGGGCGGACTATGGCTACACCTTC	CSVGGGADYGYTF
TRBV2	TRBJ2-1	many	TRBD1	TGTGCCAGTCCCGGACAGGGGGAGGACAATGAGCAGTTCTTC	CASPGQGEDNEQFF
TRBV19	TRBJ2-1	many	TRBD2	TGTGCCAGTAGCAGGACTAGCGGGAGGTGGTTGGATGAGCAGTTCTTC	CASSRTSGRWLDEQFF
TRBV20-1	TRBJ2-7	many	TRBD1	TGCAGTGCGCCCTGGGAACAGGGGGCACACGAGCAGTACTTC	CSAPWEQGAHEQYF
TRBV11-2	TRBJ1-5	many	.	TGTGCCAGCAGCTTAGAGAGAAATCAGCCCCAGCATTTT	CASSLERNQPQHF
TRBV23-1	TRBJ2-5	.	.	TGCGCCAGCAGTCACTACGGACGACTCTTATCATCGGAGACCCAGTACTTC	CASSHYGRLLSSETQYF
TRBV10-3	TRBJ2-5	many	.	TGTGCCATCAGTGTTCGCAGAGAAGAGACCCAGTACTTC	CAISVRREETQYF
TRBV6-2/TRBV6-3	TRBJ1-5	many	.	TGTGCCAGCAGTTCCAGGGTTCAGCCCCAGCATTTT	CASSSRVQPQHF
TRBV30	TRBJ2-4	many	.	TGTGCCTGGAGGGACTGGAGTCGGGACATTCAGTACTTC	CAWRDWSRDIQYF
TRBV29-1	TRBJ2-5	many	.	TGCAGCGTTGAAGATCCAGGGTGGGGTCGAGAGACCCAGTACTTC	CSVEDPGWGRETQYF
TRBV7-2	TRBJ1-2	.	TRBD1	TGTGCCAGCAGCCAGGGACAGAGCTGGGGCTACACCTTC	CASSQGQSWGYTF
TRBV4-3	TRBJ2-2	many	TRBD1	TGCGCCAGCAGCCCTCAAGGGACAGCGAACACCGGGGAGCTGTTTTTT	CASSPQGTANTGELFF
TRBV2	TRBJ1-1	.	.	TGTGCCAGCAGCGTTAACACTGAAGCTTTCTTT	CASSVNTEAFF
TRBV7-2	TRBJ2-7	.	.	TGTGCCAGCAGCTTAGTGTGGGGGTCCCCTGGAGAGCAGTACTTC	CASSLVWGSPGEQYF
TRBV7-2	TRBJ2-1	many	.	TGTGCCAGCAGCTTAGCCACCTCATGGGGATACAATGAGCAGTTCTTC	CASSLATSWGYNEQFF
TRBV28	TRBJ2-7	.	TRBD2	TGTGCCATCAGTAGTCAACCGGGACTAGCCGAAAACTTC	CAISSQPGLAENF
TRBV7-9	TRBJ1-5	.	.	TGTGCCAGCAGCTTAATCCAGGAGGGGCAGCCCCAGCATTTT	CASSLIQEGQPQHF
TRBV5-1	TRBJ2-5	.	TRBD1	TGCGCCAGCAGCGACGGACAGGGGGCTTTTGAGACCCAGTACTTC	CASSDGQGAFETQYF
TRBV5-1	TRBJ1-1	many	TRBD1	TGCGCCAGCTCCCAGGGGGCGAACACTGAAGCTTTCTTT	CASSQGANTEAFF
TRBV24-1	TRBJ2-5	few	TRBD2	TGTGCCACCAGTGACCTGAGCGGGAGGGATAAAGAGACCCAGTACTTC	CATSDLSGRDKETQYF
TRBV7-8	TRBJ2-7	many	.	TGTGCCAGCAGCTTAGCCCCGAGGGGTTCCTACGAGCAGTACTTC	CASSLAPRGSYEQYF
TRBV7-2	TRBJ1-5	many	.	TGTGCCAGCAGCTTGACAGAGTATCAGCCCCAGCATTTT	CASSLTEYQPQHF
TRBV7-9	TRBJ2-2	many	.	TGTGCCAGCAGCTACTCTGGAGCGAGCGGGGAGCTGTTTTTT	CASSYSGASGELFF
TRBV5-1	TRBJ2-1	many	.	TGCGCCAGCAGCTTGGGGGGCGGGTACGACAATGAGCAGTTCTTC	CASSLGGGYDNEQFF
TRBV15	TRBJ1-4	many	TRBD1	TGTGCCACCAGCCGTATTCCGGGACAGGGTAGAAAACTGTTTTTT	CATSRIPGQGRKLFF
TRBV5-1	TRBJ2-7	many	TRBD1	TGCGCCAGCAGCTTGCGAATAACAGGGGGATCTCCCTACGAGCAGTACTTC	CASSLRITGGSPYEQYF
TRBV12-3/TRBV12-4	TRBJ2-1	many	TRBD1	TGTGCCAGCAGCCTGACAGGGGGGTCCTACAATGAGCAGTTCTTC	CASSLTGGSYNEQFF
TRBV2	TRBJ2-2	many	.	TGTGCCAGCAGTGAAACTAATACCGGGGAGCTGTTTTTT	CASSETNTGELFF
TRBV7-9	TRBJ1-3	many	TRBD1	TGTGCCAGCAGCTCATGGACAGGTGCAAACACCATATATTTT	CASSSWTGANTIYF
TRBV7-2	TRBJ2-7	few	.	TGTGCCAGCAGCATTAGTGCTACTTACTCCTACGAGCAGTACTTC	CASSISATYSYEQYF
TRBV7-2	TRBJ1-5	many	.	TGTGCCAGCAGCTCCCGTACCCAGCCCCAGCATTTT	CASSSRTQPQHF
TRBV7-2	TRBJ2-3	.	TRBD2	TGTGCCAGCAGCTTAGTTGTATGGCGGGGGACTAGCACAGATACGCAGTATTTT	CASSLVVWRGTSTDTQYF
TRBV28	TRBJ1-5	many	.	TGTGCCAGCAAGGACTTTATGACAGGACTCAATCAGCCCCAGCATTTT	CASKDFMTGLNQPQHF
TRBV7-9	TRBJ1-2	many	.	TGTGCCAGCAGCCCGGGTAGAAAGTATGGCTACACCTTC	CASSPGRKYGYTF
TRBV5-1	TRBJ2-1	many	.	TGCGCCAGCAGCCTCCGGGGACCCAATGAGCAGTTCTTC	CASSLRGPNEQFF
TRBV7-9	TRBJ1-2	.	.	TGTGCCAGCAGACGCGACACGGGCTACACCTTC	CASRRDTGYTF
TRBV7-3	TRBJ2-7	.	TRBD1	TGTGCCAGCAGCCCCCAGGGGGATTGGGACGAGCAGTACTTC	CASSPQGDWDEQYF
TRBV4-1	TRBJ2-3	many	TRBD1	TGCGCCAGCAGCCAAGTTCAAATGACAGGGTTATTGGATACGCAGTATTTT	CASSQVQMTGLLDTQYF
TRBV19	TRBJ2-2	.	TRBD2	TGTGCCAGTAGTATGGGGACTAGCCCCCGACCTATTACCGGGGAGCTGTTTTTT	CASSMGTSPRPITGELFF